This entry describes one T cell receptor beta chain. The data are from a study of shared clonotypes between healthy human individuals. The CDR3 extends over 12 amino acids. The germline V and J ends were trimmed by 6 bases and 6 bases, with 13 bases remaining between them. Germline CDR1 is SQVTM and CDR2 is ANQGSEA. Some clones are missing from TCRdb's copy, which holds only in-frame ones; the method was immunoSEQ multiplex PCR. Here the sample spans some 490,000 clones, 65% to 85% being singletons. The V and J genes are TRBV29-1 and TRBJ2-3, with a possible D match to TRBD1 (6 bases). Specimen: PBMCs. The clonotype comes from a middle-aged woman in good health. Some clones in this sample may be carry-over from other donors' samples. The CDR3 protein is CSVPGVGDTQYF. The DNA of the CDR3 is TGCAGCGTCCCAGGGGTTGGGGATACGCAGTATTTT.